This TCR beta chain is drawn from a study of blood T cell repertoires in COVID-19. Study summary: Some COVID-19 samples were acute and others convalescent; all came from the United States, Italy and Spain.

Here immunoSEQ multiplex PCR was the method, and the copy in TCRdb shows in-frame clones only, minus some. The table shows 90,000 to 110,000 clones, with roughly 84% occurring only once. What was sequenced was peripheral blood. This sequence originates from a woman aged 45-59 years with acute or convalescent COVID-19.

CDR3 nucleotide sequence: TGTGCCAGCAGTTCCGACAGACCGAACACTGAAGCTTTCTTT. Encoded protein: CASSSDRPNTEAFF. The rearrangement uses TRBV6-6 and TRBJ1-1; D possibly corresponds to TRBD1 (5 bases). The ends were cut back, 4 bases at V and 1 base at J, with 10 bases in the middle. CDR1 and CDR2 from the germline V gene are MNHNY and SVGAGI (reference sequence). This CDR3 has 14 amino acids.